This is a list of T cell receptor beta chains from one sample in a study of T cell responses to AZD1222 COVID-19 vaccine. Sequencing was performed with immunoSEQ multiplex PCR; in TCRdb, only in-frame clones are kept and a portion is missing. The data show some 75,000 clones, about 88% seen once. The sequencing used peripheral blood, collected on day 0 of AZD1222 vaccination. The receptors shown here come from an adult in good health. CDR3s include the opening cysteine and the closing phenylalanine or tryptophan. The D gene is left open where the match is weak. Size tells how often a clone was seen (once, few, many) or the class of an expanded clone, and some rows leave it out.

v_call	d_call	j_call	clone_size	cdr3_nt	cdr3_aa
TRBV27	-	TRBJ2-5	-	TGTGCCAGCAGTTTGACATTTAGGGCCCAAGAGACCCAGTACTTC	CASSLTFRAQETQYF
TRBV3-1/TRBV3-2	-	TRBJ1-2	-	TGTGCCAGCAGCCAGCGGGGGGAATTCCGGGGCTACACCTTC	CASSQRGEFRGYTF
TRBV6-1	-	TRBJ1-2	-	TGTGCCAGCAGTGAAGAGGGGCGGGGTTTTGACTATGGCTACACCTTC	CASSEEGRGFDYGYTF
TRBV7-2	-	TRBJ2-1	-	TGTGCCAGCAGCTCCTATGGAGATGATGAGCAGTTCTTC	CASSSYGDDEQFF
TRBV20-1	TRBD1	TRBJ1-1	-	TGCAGTGCTAGAGAACAGGGGTTTGCTTTCTTT	CSAREQGFAFF
TRBV5-1	TRBD2	TRBJ2-5	-	TGCGCCAGCAGCTCCGGACTAGCGGGAGGCCAAGAGACCCAGTACTTC	CASSSGLAGGQETQYF
TRBV2	-	TRBJ1-5	-	TGTGCCAGCAGAGACAGCGCGGCCCAGCATTTT	CASRDSAAQHF
TRBV6-1	TRBD1	TRBJ1-5	-	TGTGCCAGCAGTGCCCCGACAGGGCAGAGAAGCAATCAGCCCCAGCATTTT	CASSAPTGQRSNQPQHF
TRBV6-5	TRBD2	TRBJ2-7	-	TGTGCCTCCCCAGCTCCTAGCGGGGTCTACGAGCAGTACTTC	CASPAPSGVYEQYF
TRBV7-9	TRBD1	TRBJ1-2	-	TGTGCCAGCAGCTCCGGACAGGGTAACTCTGGCTACACCTTC	CASSSGQGNSGYTF
TRBV6-1	TRBD2	TRBJ2-3	-	TGTGCCAGCAGTGAAGCGGGACTAGCGGCGTGGGGTACGCAGTATTTT	CASSEAGLAAWGTQYF
TRBV11-3	-	TRBJ2-7	-	TGTGCCAGCAGCTTAGGAGGGGAAATGTCGGGTGAGCAGTACTTC	CASSLGGEMSGEQYF
TRBV11-2	TRBD1	TRBJ2-2	-	TGTGCCAGCAGCTTACGGGACAGGGTTTATACCGGGGAGCTGTTTTTT	CASSLRDRVYTGELFF
TRBV5-4	-	TRBJ2-2	-	TGTGCCAGCGCCCCCGGGACTGTGGGTCCCGGGGAGCTGTTTTTT	CASAPGTVGPGELFF
TRBV9	TRBD2	TRBJ2-2	once	TGTGCCAGCAGCGTAGGACTAGCGGAACCAACCGGGGAGCTGTTTTTT	CASSVGLAEPTGELFF
TRBV10-2	-	TRBJ1-1	-	TGCGCCAGCAAGATCGCGGCCGAAAACACTGAAGCTTTCTTT	CASKIAAENTEAFF
TRBV3-1/TRBV3-2	TRBD1	TRBJ2-4	-	TGTGCCAGCAGCCGCGGACAGGGGGCCTACATTCAGTACTTC	CASSRGQGAYIQYF
TRBV20-1	TRBD2	TRBJ2-5	few	TGCAGTGCGCCCGGGACTAGGCCCCTAGACTTC	CSAPGTRPLDF
TRBV19	-	TRBJ2-2	-	TGTGCCAGTAGTATGGGGGTTAACACCGGGGAGCTGTTTTTT	CASSMGVNTGELFF
TRBV18	TRBD1	TRBJ1-4	-	TGTGCCAGCTCAACCGCCGGGACAGGGGTTGAAAAACTGTTTTTT	CASSTAGTGVEKLFF
TRBV7-3	-	TRBJ2-2	-	TGTGCCAGCAGCTCTGAGGGGCCTAGCAGCACCGGGGAGCTGTTTTTT	CASSSEGPSSTGELFF
TRBV9	TRBD1	TRBJ1-1	-	TGTGCCAGCAGCGTACAGGGGGATACTGAAGCTTTCTTT	CASSVQGDTEAFF
TRBV10-3	-	TRBJ2-5	-	TGTGCCATCAGGGCGGAACAAGAGACCCAGTACTTC	CAIRAEQETQYF
TRBV27	-	TRBJ1-1	once	TGTGCCAGCAGCCGCCGGTTGAGGACTGAAGCTTTCTTT	CASSRRLRTEAFF